The source of this T cell receptor beta chain is a study of blood T cell repertoires in COVID-19. Original processing methods: By means of reference gene primer amplification, nucleated cell counts were estimated. The assay was immunoSEQ multiplex PCR, and TCRdb's table has in-frame clones only and misses some. For V, J and clone size, that table is used; D and trimming come from the DNA. The sample lists 100,000 to 150,000 clones; roughly 89% were seen once. Germline assignment: CDR1 LGHNA and CDR2 YSLEER. This CDR3 is 16 amino acids long. Trimming shortened V by 0 bases and J by 6 bases, and 17 bases separated the two germline ends.

The chain joins TRBV4-3 to TRBJ1-1; tentative D call: TRBD1 (6 bases). The receptor comes from a man aged 60 to 75 with COVID-19, enrolled during active disease. Sequenced: peripheral blood. As DNA, the CDR3 is TGCGCCAGCAGCCAAGAGTTGTCACTAAAGGGGGCTGAAGCTTTCTTT. Protein product: CASSQELSLKGAEAFF.